The 15 T cell receptor beta chains given below trace back to one sample, sequenced in a study of early T cells in non-severe SARS-CoV-2 infection. TCRdb fed the 5' RACE reads into MiXCR, producing one record per CDR3 protein. The data contain fewer than 100,000 distinct CDR3 sequences, 5.5% to 7.5% of them singletons. Specimen: whole blood. These TCRs come from an adult who was a healthcare worker with PCR-confirmed SARS-CoV-2 infection or an uninfected control (not recorded which).

This clonotype was observed many times. The genes are TRBV19 and TRBJ2-4, with TRBD2 matching 14 bases. After removal of 6 bases from V and 8 bases from J, the junction contained 6 bases not matched to a gene. Germline V gene sequence: CDR1 LNHDA, CDR2 SQIVND (reference sequence). The CDR3 is 15 residues long. The CDR3 here is CASSMGLAGADIQYF. DNA of the CDR3: TGTGCCAGTAGCATGGGACTAGCGGGAGCGGACATTCAGTACTTC.

This clonotype has a handful of counts. The V gene is TRBV7-8, the J gene TRBJ2-1; 9 bases are a match to TRBD2. The CDR3 contains 18 residues. Germline V CDR1 and CDR2: SGHVS, FQNEAQ. The ends lost 4 bases at V and 3 bases at J; junction bases unmatched: 13. DNA for the CDR3: TGTGCCAGCAGCTCAAGAACGGGAGCGGGGGGTATCTACAATGAGCAGTTCTTC. This encodes CASSSRTGAGGIYNEQFF.

V and J are TRBV29-1 and TRBJ2-4; TRBD1 agrees at 12 bases. The V and J ends lost 5 bases and 6 bases, in that order; junction bases with no gene match: 11. Germline V gene lookup returns CDR1 SQVTM and CDR2 ANQGSEA. This CDR3 has 16 residues. The CDR3: CSVRSRKGQGANIQYF. CDR3 DNA sequence: TGCAGCGTTCGGAGTCGAAAGGGACAGGGGGCAAACATTCAGTACTTC.

This clonotype was counted many times. The chain uses TRBV12-3 or TRBV12-4 and TRBJ2-7; no reliable D call. This CDR3 has 13 residues. Between the trimmed V and J ends, which lost 5 bases and 0 bases, there was a span of 8 bases. CDR3 DNA: TGTGCCAGCAGTCGACTCCTCTCCTACGAGCAGTACTTC. This codes for CASSRLLSYEQYF.

The V gene is TRBV7-8, the J gene TRBJ1-4, with D uncertain. V shed 6 bases and J shed 7 bases, with 15 bases lying between them. In germline, CDR1 is SGHVS, CDR2 FQNEAQ. There are 14 residues in the CDR3. CDR3 loop: CASSQGGVSEKLFF. Written as DNA, the CDR3 is TGTGCCAGCAGTCAAGGCGGGGTTAGTGAAAAACTGTTTTTT. Drawing the rest from reference TRBV7-8 and TRBJ1-4, the complete variable domain is GAGVSQSPRYKVAKRGQDVALRCDPISGHVSLFWYQQALGQGPEFLTYFQNEAQLDKSGLPSDRFFAERPEGSVSTLKIQRTQQEDSAVYLCASSQGGVSEKLFFGSGTQLSVL.

The chain links TRBV20-1 to TRBJ2-1; 9 positions agree with TRBD1. Trimming removed 4 bases from V and 8 bases from J; junction bases left unmatched: 6. The CDR3 spans 13 residues. CDR1 is DFQATT, CDR2 SNEGSKA, per germline (reference sequence). The CDR3 DNA follows: TGCAGTGCTAAAACAGGGGGCTGGGATGAGCAGTTCTTC. Translating gives CSAKTGGWDEQFF.

J is TRBJ2-7 and V is TRBV29-1, with D perhaps matching TRBD2 (6 bases). Germline values: CDR1 SQVTM, CDR2 ANQGSEA. The CDR3 is made up of 13 amino acids. Trimming took off 7 bases at V and 6 bases at J, with 19 bases between the two ends. This CDR3 is CSAQMGGMFEQYF. DNA of the CDR3: TGCAGCGCCCAAATGGGGGGAATGTTCGAGCAGTACTTC.

This clonotype was recorded many times. This chain links TRBV18 with TRBJ1-2, with D maybe TRBD1 (5 bases). This CDR3 comprises 14 residues. From germline, CDR1 is KGHSH and CDR2 LQKENI. The V end was cut by 2 bases, the J end by 8 bases, with 15 bases between. The CDR3 region has the DNA TGTGCCAGCTCACCAGGCCAGGGCGGTACGGGCTACACCTTC. Protein product: CASSPGQGGTGYTF.

This clonotype was counted at least ten times. This rearrangement joins TRBV19 to TRBJ2-2, with TRBD1 as a possible D gene (6 bases). Looked up from germline, CDR1 is LNHDA and CDR2 is SQIVND (reference sequence). Trimming stripped 10 bases from V and 6 bases from J, with 18 bases between. The CDR3 extends over 14 amino acids. In DNA, the CDR3 is TGTGCCACCGCCTGGACAGAAGGACCCGGGGAGCTGTTTTTT. This encodes CATAWTEGPGELFF.

This clonotype was counted many times. J is TRBJ2-3 and V is TRBV7-9; D unresolved. This CDR3 region has 14 residues. Germline CDR1 is SEHNR and CDR2 is FQNEAQ (reference sequence). V was trimmed by 4 bases and J by 2 bases, leaving 10 bases between them. CDR3 nucleotide sequence: TGTGCCAGCAGCTACGGACCCGTCACAGATACGCAGTATTTT. Translating gives CASSYGPVTDTQYF.

The chain is built from TRBV6-2 or TRBV6-3 and TRBJ2-7, with a possible D match to TRBD2 (5 bases). Per germline, CDR1 MNHEY and CDR2 SVGEGT. The ends were cut back, 0 bases at V and 2 bases at J, with 17 bases in the middle. The CDR3 length is 17 residues. In DNA, the CDR3 is TGTGCCAGCAGTTACTCTCGGGGAACCACTGCCGCCTACGAGCAGTACTTC. As protein: CASSYSRGTTAAYEQYF.

The V and J genes are TRBV28 and TRBJ1-1; D not certain. Germline V gene data show CDR1 as MDHEN and CDR2 as SYDVKM. The CDR3 contains 12 residues. The ends were cut back, 6 bases at V and 1 base at J, with 6 bases in the middle. CDR3 sequence reads: CASREGNTEAFF. The CDR3 DNA reads as TGTGCCAGCAGAGAGGGGAACACTGAAGCTTTCTTT.

This clonotype has only a few counts. The V gene is TRBV7-9, the J gene TRBJ2-3; D gene ambiguous. This CDR3 comprises 10 residues. The germline V gene has CDR1 SEHNR and CDR2 FQNEAQ (reference sequence). Trimming took off 5 bases at V and 8 bases at J, with 5 bases between the two ends. DNA of the CDR3: TGTGCCAGCAGCCTTTCTACGCAGTATTTT. It translates to CASSLSTQYF. The full variable domain, completed using reference TRBV7-9 and TRBJ2-3, is DTGVSQNPRHKITKRGQNVTFRCDPISEHNRLYWYRQTLGQGPEFLTYFQNEAQLEKSRLLSDRFSAERPKGSFSTLEIQRTEQGDSAMYLCASSLSTQYFGPGTRLTVL.

This clonotype was counted at least ten times. V usage is TRBV12-3 or TRBV12-4 and J usage is TRBJ1-4; 7 bases map to TRBD1. After removal of 8 bases from V and 4 bases from J, the junction contained 4 bases not matched to a gene. The CDR3 has 13 residues. CDR3 coding DNA: TGTGCCAGCTGGGGACAGAATAATGAAAAACTGTTTTTT. Amino acid sequence: CASWGQNNEKLFF.

This sequence joins TRBV7-8 and TRBJ1-4, with D possibly matching TRBD1 (5 bases). The CDR3 runs to 15 residues. Trimming stripped 3 bases from V and 3 bases from J, with 11 bases between. The germline gives CDR1 SGHVS, CDR2 FQNEAQ. The DNA of the CDR3 is TGTGCCAGCAGCTTCAGAGGAGGGGCTAATGAAAAACTGTTTTTT. The encoded protein is CASSFRGGANEKLFF.